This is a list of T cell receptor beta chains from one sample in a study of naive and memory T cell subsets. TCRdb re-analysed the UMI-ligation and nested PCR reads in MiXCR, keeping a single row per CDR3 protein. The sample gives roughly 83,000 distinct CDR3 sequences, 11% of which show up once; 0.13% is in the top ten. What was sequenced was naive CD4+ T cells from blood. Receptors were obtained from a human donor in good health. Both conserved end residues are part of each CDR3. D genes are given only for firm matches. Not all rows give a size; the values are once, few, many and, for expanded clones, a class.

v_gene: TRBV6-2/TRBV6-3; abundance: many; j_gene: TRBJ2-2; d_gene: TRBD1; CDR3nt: TGTGCCAGCAGGAGAGGGACAGGGGACACCGGGGAGCTGTTTTTT; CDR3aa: CASRRGTGDTGELFF
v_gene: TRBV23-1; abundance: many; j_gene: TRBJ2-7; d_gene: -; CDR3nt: TGCGCCAGCAGTCAAACCATGAACGACTACGAGCAGTACTTC; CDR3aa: CASSQTMNDYEQYF
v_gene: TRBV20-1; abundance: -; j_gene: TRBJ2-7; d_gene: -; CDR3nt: TGCAGTGCGAACCCGACTAGTAGAAGGGACGAGCAGTACTTC; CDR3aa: CSANPTSRRDEQYF
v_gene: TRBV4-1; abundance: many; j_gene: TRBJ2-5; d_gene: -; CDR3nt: TGCGCCAGCAGCCAAGGACTAGATTCGAACTTAAAAGAGACCCAGTACTTC; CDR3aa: CASSQGLDSNLKETQYF
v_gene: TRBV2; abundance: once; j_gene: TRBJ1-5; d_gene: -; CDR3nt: TGTGCCAGCAGTGAGTCCGGGATCAGCAATCAGCCCCAGCATTTT; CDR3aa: CASSESGISNQPQHF
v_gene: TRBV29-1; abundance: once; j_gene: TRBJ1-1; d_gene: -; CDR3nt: TGCAGCGTGGAGAGGGACACTGAAGCTTTCTTT; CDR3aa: CSVERDTEAFF
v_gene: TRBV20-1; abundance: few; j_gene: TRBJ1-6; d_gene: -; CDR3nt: TGCAGTGCTAGAGATCAACCGGGAGTTGATAATTCACCCCTCCACTTT; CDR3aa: CSARDQPGVDNSPLHF
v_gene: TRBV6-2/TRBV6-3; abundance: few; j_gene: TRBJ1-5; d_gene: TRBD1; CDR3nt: TGTGCCAGCAGGACAGGGATGGGCAATCAGCCCCAGCATTTT; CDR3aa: CASRTGMGNQPQHF
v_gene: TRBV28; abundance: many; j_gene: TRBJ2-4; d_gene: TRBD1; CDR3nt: TGTGCCAGCAGAGGGGACAGGGAAACCAAAAACATTCAGTACTTC; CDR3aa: CASRGDRETKNIQYF
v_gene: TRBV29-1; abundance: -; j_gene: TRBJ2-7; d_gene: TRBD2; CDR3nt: TGCAGCGTGGGGGGGACGTTAACCTACGAGCAGTACTTC; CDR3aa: CSVGGTLTYEQYF
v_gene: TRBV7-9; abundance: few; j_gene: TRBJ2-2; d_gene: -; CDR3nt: TGTGCCAGCAGCCAGACCGGCGCCGGGGAGCTGTTTTTT; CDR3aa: CASSQTGAGELFF
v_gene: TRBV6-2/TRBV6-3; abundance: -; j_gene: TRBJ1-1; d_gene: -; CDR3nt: TGTGCCAGCAGTCCAGAACCGCGGAGGCTAGGATTT; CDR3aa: CASSPEPRRLGF
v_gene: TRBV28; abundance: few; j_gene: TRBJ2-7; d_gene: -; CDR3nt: TGTGCCAGCAGTTTAGGCCGGAACCCAACCTACGAGCAGTACTTC; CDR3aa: CASSLGRNPTYEQYF
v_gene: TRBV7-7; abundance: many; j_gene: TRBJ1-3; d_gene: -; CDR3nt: TGTGCCAGCAGCCGGGACTCTGGAAACACCATATATTTT; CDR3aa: CASSRDSGNTIYF
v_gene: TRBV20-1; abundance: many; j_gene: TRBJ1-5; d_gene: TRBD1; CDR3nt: TGCAGTGCTAGAAGGGACAGGGGAAGGAATCAGCCCCAGCATTTT; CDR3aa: CSARRDRGRNQPQHF
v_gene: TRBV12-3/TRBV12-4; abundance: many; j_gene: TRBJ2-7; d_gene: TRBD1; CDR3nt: TGTGCCAGCAAGAGGACCGGGACAGGGGGCAGAGAGCAGTACTTC; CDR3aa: CASKRTGTGGREQYF
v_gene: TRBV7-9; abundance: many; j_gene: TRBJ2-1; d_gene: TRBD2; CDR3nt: TGTGCCAGCAGCTTAGATAGCGGGAGAAGGTACAATGAGCAGTTCTTC; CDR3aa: CASSLDSGRRYNEQFF
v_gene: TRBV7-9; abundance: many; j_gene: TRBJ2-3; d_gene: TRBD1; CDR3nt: TGTGCCAGCAGGCCTCAGGGGGCGGGTTTGCAAGATACGCAGTATTTT; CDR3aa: CASRPQGAGLQDTQYF
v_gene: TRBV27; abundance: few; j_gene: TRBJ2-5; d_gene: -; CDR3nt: TGTGCCAGCAGTGACCGACGGCTCCAAGAGACCCAGTACTTC; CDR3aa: CASSDRRLQETQYF
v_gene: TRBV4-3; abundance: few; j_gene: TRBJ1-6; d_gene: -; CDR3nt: TGCGCCAGCAGCCAAGATGTTCAGCGCTATAATTCACCCCTCCACTTT; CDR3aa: CASSQDVQRYNSPLHF
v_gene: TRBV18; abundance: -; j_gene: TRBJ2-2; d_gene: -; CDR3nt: TGTGCCAGCTCACCACCGGCGTCTATCGGGGAGCTGTTTTTT; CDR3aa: CASSPPASIGELFF
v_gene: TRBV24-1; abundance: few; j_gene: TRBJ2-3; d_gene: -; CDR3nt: TGTGCCACCAGTGACCAGATCTCAGATACGCAGTATTTT; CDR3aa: CATSDQISDTQYF
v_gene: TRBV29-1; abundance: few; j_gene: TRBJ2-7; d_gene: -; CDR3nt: TGCAGCGTTGCTCAGGGGGGGGACTACGAGCAGTACTTC; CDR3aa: CSVAQGGDYEQYF
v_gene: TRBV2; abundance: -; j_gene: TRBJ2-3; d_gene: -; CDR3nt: TGTGCCAGCAGTGAGGACTACACAGATACGCAGTATTTT; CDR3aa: CASSEDYTDTQYF
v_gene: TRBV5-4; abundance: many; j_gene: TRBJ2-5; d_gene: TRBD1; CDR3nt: TGTGCCAGCAGCCAGGGACAGGGGAAAGAGACCCAGTACTTC; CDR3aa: CASSQGQGKETQYF
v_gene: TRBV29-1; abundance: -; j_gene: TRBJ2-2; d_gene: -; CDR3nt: TGCAGCGCTGGACTGAACCGGAACACCGGGGAGCTGTTTTTT; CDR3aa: CSAGLNRNTGELFF
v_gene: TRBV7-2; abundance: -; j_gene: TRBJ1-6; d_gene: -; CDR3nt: TGTGCCAGCAGCTCCGACAGCTTAAATTCACCCCTCCACTTT; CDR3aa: CASSSDSLNSPLHF
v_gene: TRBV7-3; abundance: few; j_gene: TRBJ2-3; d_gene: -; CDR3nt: TGTGCCAGCAGCTTAACTGCGCAGGGGTATTCTAGCACAGATACGCAGTATTTT; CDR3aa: CASSLTAQGYSSTDTQYF
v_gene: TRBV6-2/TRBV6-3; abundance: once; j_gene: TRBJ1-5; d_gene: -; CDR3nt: TGTGCCAGCAGTTACCCGGGGTCTTACAATCAGCCCCAGCATTTT; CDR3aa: CASSYPGSYNQPQHF
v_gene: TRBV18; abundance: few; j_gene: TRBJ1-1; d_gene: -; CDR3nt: TGTGCCAGCTCACCACAAGGCGGGAACACTGAAGCTTTCTTT; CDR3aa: CASSPQGGNTEAFF
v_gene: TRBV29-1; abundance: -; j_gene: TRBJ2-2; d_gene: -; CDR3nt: TGCAGCGTTGATCAGGGTCACAGTACCGGGGAGCTGTTTTTT; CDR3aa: CSVDQGHSTGELFF
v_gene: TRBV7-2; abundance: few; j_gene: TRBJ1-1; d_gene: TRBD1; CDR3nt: TGTGCCAGCAGCCCAAAAGGACAGGGGGCTTTATCGAACACTGAAGCTTTCTTT; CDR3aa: CASSPKGQGALSNTEAFF
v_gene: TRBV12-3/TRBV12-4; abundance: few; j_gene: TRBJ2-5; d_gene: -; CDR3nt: TGTGCCAGCAGGTGGGCAGGGCAAGAGACCCAGTACTTC; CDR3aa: CASRWAGQETQYF
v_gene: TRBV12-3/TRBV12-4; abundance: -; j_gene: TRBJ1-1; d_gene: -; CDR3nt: TGTGCCAGCAGTTTTCAGGGTATGGTGGCTGAAGCTTTCTTT; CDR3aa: CASSFQGMVAEAFF
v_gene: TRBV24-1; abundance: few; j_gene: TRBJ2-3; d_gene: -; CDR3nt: TGTGCCACCAGTGATCCAGGAACGCCCCAAAGCACAGATACGCAGTATTTT; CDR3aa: CATSDPGTPQSTDTQYF